This T cell receptor beta chain is from a study of T cell responses to AZD1222 COVID-19 vaccine. This clone was recorded only once. Antigen unknown. Using immunoSEQ multiplex PCR, the repertoire was profiled, and TCRdb retains in-frame clones only, with some absent. The table shows roughly 150,000 clones, with 80% to 95% occurring only once. Findings of the study overall: Recipients of two AZD1222 doses showed rising Spike-specific TCR breadth and depth. Regions 160-218 and 743-854 held dominance among vaccine-associated CD4 TCRs, which spanned spike. Donors were mostly white British, more females; clonal diversity possibly underestimated.

Germline CDR1 is MNHEY and CDR2 is SVGAGI. The CDR3 is 16 residues long. Trimming removed 1 base from V and 0 bases from J, with 10 bases in between. Second-dose intervals of approximately 4 or approximately 12 weeks were pooled. This receptor was identified in an adult who received the AZD1222 COVID-19 vaccine. The input for sequencing was peripheral blood, taken 28 days after the second AZD1222 dose. J is TRBJ1-5 and V is TRBV6-5; no firm D call. The CDR3 spells CASSYWGRGSNQPQHF. The CDR3, as DNA: TGTGCCAGCAGTTACTGGGGAAGAGGTAGCAATCAGCCCCAGCATTTT.